A few counts support the clone carrying this T cell receptor beta chain. Antigen unknown. The data were obtained in a study of cytomegalovirus exposure and HLA in healthy donors. Broader study findings: A later analysis reportedly found fewer N-insertions in an Asian-associated ancestry cluster than the roughly 670-donor mean.

This CDR3 contains 13 residues. Germline V lookup: CDR1 MNHNY, CDR2 SVGAGI (reference sequence). V was trimmed by 5 bases and J by 3 bases, leaving 10 bases between them. The PCR had 60 Vbeta and 13 Jbeta primers. The table came from immunoSEQ multiplex PCR; TCRdb's copy has only in-frame clones and leaves some out. The sample has approximately 110,000 clones, about 85% seen once. Source material: PBMCs. The chain carries TRBV6-6 and TRBJ1-2; D perhaps matches TRBD1 (6 bases). The clonotype originates from a man between 45 and 60 years old in good health and CMV-seronegative. In DNA form, the CDR3 reads TGTGCCAGCAGTGACAGACAGGACTATGGCTACACCTTC. Residues: CASSDRQDYGYTF.